This T cell receptor (beta chain) was identified in a study of T cells in Graves' hyperthyroidism and ophthalmopathy. RNA transcripts served as the template for amplifying TCR beta CDR3 regions. First-round RT-PCR with HTBI primers amplified the TCR CDR3 region. TCRdb independently ran MiXCR on the multiplex PCR reads; one entry per CDR3 protein. The data contain approximately 610,000 distinct CDR3 sequences, roughly 14% of them singletons. This clonotype was picked up many times. The antigen is undetermined. Overall study results and limits: Most expanded thyroid clonotypes above 0.001 recurred in blood.

Germline-derived CDR1 and CDR2 are SQVTM and ANQGSEA. The ends were cut back, 3 bases at V and 0 bases at J, with 8 bases in the middle. The CDR3 has 13 amino acids. The J gene is TRBJ2-5, the V gene TRBV29-1, with D possibly matching TRBD2 (6 bases). The TCR was taken from a woman in her thirties or forties with Graves' ophthalmopathy. The specimen sequenced was blood. As DNA, the CDR3 is TGCAGCGTTGACCGGGGGTACCAAGAGACCCAGTACTTC. This encodes CSVDRGYQETQYF.